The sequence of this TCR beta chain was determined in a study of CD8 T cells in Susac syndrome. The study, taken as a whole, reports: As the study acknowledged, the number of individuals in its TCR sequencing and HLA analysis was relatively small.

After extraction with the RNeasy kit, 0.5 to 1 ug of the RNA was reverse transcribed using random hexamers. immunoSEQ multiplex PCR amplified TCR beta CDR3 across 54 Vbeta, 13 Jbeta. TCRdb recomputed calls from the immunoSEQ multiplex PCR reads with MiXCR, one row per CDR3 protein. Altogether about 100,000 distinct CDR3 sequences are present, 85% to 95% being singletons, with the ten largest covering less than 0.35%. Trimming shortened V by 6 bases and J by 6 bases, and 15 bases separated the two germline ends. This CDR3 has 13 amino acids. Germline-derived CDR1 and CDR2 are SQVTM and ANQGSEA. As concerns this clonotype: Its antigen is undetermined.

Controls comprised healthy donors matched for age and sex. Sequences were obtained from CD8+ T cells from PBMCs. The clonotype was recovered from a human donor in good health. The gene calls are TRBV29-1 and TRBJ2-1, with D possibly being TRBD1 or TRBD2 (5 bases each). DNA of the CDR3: TGCAGCGTCCCCCGGCCTGGGGGCAATGAGCAGTTCTTC. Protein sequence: CSVPRPGGNEQFF.